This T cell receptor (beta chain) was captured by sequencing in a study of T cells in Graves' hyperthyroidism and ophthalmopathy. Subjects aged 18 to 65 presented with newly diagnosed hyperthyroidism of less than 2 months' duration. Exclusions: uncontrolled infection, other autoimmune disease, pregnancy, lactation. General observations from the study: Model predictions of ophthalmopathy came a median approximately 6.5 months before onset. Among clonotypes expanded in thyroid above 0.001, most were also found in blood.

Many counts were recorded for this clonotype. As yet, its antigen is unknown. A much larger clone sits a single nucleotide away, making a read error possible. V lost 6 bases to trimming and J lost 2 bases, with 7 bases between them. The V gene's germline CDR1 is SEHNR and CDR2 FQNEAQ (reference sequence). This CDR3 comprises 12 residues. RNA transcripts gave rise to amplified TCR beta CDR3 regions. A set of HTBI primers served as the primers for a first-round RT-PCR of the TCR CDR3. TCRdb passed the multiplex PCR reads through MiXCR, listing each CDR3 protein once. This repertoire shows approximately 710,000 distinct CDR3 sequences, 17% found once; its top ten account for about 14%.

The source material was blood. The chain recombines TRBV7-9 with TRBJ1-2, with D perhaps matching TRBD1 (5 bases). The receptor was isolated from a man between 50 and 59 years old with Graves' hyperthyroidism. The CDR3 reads CASRPGNYGYTF. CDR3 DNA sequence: TGTGCCAGCAGACCAGGGAACTATGGCTACACCTTC. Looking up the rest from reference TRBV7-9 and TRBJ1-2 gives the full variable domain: DTGVSQNPRHKITKRGQNVTFRCDPISEHNRLYWYRQTLGQGPEFLTYFQNEAQLEKSRLLSDRFSAERPKGSFSTLEIQRTEQGDSAMYLCASRPGNYGYTFGSGTRLTVV.